This T cell receptor beta chain originates from a study of blood T cell repertoires in COVID-19. V shed 6 bases and J 9 bases; nucleotides not matched to a gene: 9. The CDR3 length is 13 residues. Germline V gene sequence: CDR1 LNHDA, CDR2 SQIVND (reference sequence). Data came from immunoSEQ multiplex PCR; TCRdb stores just in-frame clones and leaves some out. This table holds approximately 310,000 clones, roughly 84% found once. The J gene is TRBJ2-7, the V gene TRBV19; 9 positions agree with TRBD1. The sample taken for sequencing was peripheral blood. This receptor was obtained from a man aged 50-59 years with active or convalescent COVID-19. CDR3 DNA sequence: TGTGCCAGTAGCAACGGGGACAGGGAGCGGCAGTACTTC. This encodes CASSNGDRERQYF.